The clone carrying this T cell receptor (beta chain) was observed a few times. This entry belongs to a study of blood T cell repertoires in COVID-19. For the study at large: The samples span acute and convalescent COVID-19 from the United States, Italy and Spain. Sources were T cells, B-cell-depleted T cells, or PBMCs; the material itself was cDNA or gDNA.

In the source study's methods: Amplified reference gene primers provided the basis for estimating nucleated cell counts. The method was immunoSEQ multiplex PCR; TCRdb's version includes in-frame clones alone and lacks a portion of them. That table furnishes V, J and clone size, whereas the DNA furnished D and trimming. The sample has around 60,000 clones, about 75% seen once. The CDR3 has 16 amino acids. Losses at the gene ends were 0 bases for V and 2 bases for J; bases not matched to a gene: 5. CDR1 is MNHEY and CDR2 is SMNVEV in the germline V gene (reference sequence). Sequences were obtained from peripheral blood. This receptor was taken from a human donor in a cohort sampled during active COVID-19. The rearrangement joins TRBV27 to TRBJ2-7; 9 nucleotides agree with TRBD2. CDR3 sequence reads: CASSLSSGRLTYEQYF. The CDR3 nucleotides are TGTGCCAGCAGTTTATCGAGCGGGAGGTTAACCTACGAGCAGTACTTC.